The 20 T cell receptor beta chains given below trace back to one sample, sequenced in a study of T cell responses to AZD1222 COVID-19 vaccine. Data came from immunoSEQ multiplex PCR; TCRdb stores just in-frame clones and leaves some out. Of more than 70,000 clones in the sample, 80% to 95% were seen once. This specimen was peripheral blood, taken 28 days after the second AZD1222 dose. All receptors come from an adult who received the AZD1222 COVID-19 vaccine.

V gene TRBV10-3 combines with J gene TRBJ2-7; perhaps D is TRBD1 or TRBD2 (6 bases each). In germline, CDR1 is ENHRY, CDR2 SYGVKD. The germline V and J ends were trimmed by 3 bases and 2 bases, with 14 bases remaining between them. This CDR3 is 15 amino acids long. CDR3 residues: CAISDQGTGAYEQYF. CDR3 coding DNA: TGTGCCATCAGTGACCAGGGGACGGGGGCCTACGAGCAGTACTTC.

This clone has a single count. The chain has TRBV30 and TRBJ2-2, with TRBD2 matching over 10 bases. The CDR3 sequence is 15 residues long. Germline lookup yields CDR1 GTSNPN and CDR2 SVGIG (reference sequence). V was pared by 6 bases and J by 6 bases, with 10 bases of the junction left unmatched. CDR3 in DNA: TGTGCCTGTACTAGCGGGACGCAAGAACCCGGGGAGCTGTTTTTT. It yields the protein CACTSGTQEPGELFF.

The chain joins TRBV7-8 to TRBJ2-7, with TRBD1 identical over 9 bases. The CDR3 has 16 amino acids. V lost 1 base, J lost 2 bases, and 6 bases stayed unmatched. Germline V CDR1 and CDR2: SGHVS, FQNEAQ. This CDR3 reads CASSLDFGQGPYEQYF. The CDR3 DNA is TGTGCCAGCAGCTTAGATTTTGGACAGGGGCCCTACGAGCAGTACTTC.

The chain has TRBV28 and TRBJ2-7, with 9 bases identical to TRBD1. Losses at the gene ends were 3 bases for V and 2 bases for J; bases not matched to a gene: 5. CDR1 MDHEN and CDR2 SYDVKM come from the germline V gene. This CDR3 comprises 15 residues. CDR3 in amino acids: CASSLPGTGTYEQYF. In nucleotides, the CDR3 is TGTGCCAGCAGTTTGCCTGGGACAGGGACCTACGAGCAGTACTTC.

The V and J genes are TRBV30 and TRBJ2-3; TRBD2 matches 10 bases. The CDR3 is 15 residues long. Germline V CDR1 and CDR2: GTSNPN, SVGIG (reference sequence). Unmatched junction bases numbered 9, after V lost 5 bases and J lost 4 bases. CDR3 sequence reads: CAWRTLAGESDTQYF. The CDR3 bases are TGTGCCTGGCGAACTCTAGCGGGAGAATCAGATACGCAGTATTTT.

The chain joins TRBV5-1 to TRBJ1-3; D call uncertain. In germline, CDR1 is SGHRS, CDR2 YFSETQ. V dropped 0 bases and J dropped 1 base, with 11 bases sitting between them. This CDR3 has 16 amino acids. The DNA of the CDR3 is TGCGCCAGCAGCTTGGACAGAGTTAAATCTGGAAACACCATATATTTT. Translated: CASSLDRVKSGNTIYF.

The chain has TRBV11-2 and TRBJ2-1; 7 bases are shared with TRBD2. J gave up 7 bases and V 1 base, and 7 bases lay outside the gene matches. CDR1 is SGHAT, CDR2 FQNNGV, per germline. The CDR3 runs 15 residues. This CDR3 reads CASSLGAGVLNEQFF. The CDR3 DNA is TGTGCCAGCAGCTTAGGGGCGGGAGTTCTAAATGAGCAGTTCTTC.

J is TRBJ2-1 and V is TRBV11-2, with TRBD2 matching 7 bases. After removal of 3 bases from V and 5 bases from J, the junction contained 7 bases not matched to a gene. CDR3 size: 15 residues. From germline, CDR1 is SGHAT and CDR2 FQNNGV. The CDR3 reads CASSFGGGPHNEQFF. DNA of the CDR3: TGTGCCAGCAGCTTTGGGGGAGGGCCCCACAATGAGCAGTTCTTC. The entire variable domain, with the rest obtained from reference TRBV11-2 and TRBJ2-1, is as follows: EAGVAQSPRYKIIEKRQSVAFWCNPISGHATLYWYQQILGQGPKLLIQFQNNGVVDDSQLPKDRFSAERLKGVDSTLKIQPAKLEDSAVYLCASSFGGGPHNEQFFGPGTRLTVL.

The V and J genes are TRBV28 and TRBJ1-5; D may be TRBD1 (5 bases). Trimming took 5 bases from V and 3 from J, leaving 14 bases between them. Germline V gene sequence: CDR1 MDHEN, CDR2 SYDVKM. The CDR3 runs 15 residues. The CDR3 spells CASSPRGALNQPQHF. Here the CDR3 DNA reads TGTGCCAGCAGTCCTAGAGGGGCCCTCAATCAGCCCCAGCATTTT.

The CDR3 region has the DNA TGTGCCAGCAGTGAATCCTGGCAGGGTTATTATGAGCAGTTCTTC. Its protein is CASSESWQGYYEQFF. V gene TRBV25-1 combines with J gene TRBJ2-1, with D perhaps TRBD1 (5 bases). The V gene's germline CDR1 is MGHDK and CDR2 SYGVNS. The CDR3 is 15 residues long. V was cut by 1 base and J by 8 bases, with 15 bases left in between.

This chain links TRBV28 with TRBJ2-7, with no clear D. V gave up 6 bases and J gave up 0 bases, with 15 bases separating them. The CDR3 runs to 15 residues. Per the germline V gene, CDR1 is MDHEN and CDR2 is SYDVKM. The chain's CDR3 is CASSSYNPSSYEQYF. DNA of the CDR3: TGTGCCAGCAGCTCCTACAATCCTAGCTCCTACGAGCAGTACTTC.

The CDR3 spells CASSGAPAGQGFTGELFF. CDR3 coding DNA: TGTGCCAGCAGCGGAGCACCAGCGGGACAGGGTTTCACCGGGGAGCTGTTTTTT. The chain recombines TRBV9 with TRBJ2-2; TRBD1 agrees at 9 bases. CDR1 SGDLS and CDR2 YYNGEE come from the germline V gene. The CDR3 loop spans 18 amino acids. The ends lost 3 bases at V and 4 bases at J; junction bases unmatched: 13.

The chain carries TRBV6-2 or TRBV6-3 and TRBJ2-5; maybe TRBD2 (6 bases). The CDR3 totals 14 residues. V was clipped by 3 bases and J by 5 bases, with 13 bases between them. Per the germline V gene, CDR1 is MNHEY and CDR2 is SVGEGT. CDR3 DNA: TGTGCCAGCAGTTATGCGGGATGGGGGGAGACCCAGTACTTC. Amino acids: CASSYAGWGETQYF.

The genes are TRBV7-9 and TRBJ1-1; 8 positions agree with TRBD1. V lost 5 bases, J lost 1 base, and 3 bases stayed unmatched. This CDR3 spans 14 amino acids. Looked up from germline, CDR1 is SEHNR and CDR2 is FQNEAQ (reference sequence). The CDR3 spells CASSADRENTEAFF. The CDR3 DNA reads TGTGCCAGCAGCGCGGACAGGGAGAACACTGAAGCTTTCTTT.

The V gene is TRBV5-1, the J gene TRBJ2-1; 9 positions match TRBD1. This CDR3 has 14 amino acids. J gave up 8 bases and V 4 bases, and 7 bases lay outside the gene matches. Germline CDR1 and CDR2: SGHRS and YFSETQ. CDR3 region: CASSITGQGYEQFF. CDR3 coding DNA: TGCGCCAGCAGCATTACGGGACAGGGATATGAGCAGTTCTTC.

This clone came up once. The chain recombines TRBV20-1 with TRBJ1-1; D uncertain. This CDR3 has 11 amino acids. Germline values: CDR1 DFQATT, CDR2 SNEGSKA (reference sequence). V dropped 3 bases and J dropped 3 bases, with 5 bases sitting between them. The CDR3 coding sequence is TGCAGTGCTAGTGAGTACACTGAAGCTTTCTTT. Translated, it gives CSASEYTEAFF.

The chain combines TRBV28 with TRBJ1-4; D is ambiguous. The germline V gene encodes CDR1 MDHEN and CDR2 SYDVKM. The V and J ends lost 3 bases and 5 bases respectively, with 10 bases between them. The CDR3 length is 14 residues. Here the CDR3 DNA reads TGTGCCAGCAGTTTCAGTAGCAACAATGAAAAACTGTTTTTT. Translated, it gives CASSFSSNNEKLFF. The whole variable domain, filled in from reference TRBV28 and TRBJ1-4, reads DVKVTQSSRYLVKRTGEKVFLECVQDMDHENMFWYRQDPGLGLRLIYFSYDVKMKEKGDIPEGYSVSREKKERFSLILESASTNQTSMYLCASSFSSNNEKLFFGSGTQLSVL.

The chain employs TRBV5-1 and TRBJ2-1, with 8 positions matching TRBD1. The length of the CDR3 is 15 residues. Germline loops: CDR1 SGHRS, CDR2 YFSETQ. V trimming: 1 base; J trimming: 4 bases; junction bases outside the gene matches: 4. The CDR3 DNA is TGCGCCAGCAGCTTGTGGGGACAGGAGTACAATGAGCAGTTCTTC. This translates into CASSLWGQEYNEQFF.

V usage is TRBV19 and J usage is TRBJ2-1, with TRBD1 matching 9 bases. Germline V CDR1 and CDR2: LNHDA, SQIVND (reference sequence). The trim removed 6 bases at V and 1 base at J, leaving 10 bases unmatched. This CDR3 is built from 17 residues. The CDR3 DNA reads TGTGCCAGTAGCGATCCGGGACAGGGTGGGTCCTACAATGAGCAGTTCTTC. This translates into CASSDPGQGGSYNEQFF.

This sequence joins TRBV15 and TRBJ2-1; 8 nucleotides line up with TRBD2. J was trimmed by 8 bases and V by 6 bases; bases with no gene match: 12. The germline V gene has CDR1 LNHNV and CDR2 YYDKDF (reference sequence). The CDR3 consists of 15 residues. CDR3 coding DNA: TGTGCCACCAGGGGCGGGGGGTACGACAGAGATGAGCAGTTCTTC. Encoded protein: CATRGGGYDRDEQFF.